This T cell receptor (beta chain) is from a study of cytomegalovirus exposure and HLA in healthy donors. Germline lookup yields CDR1 KGHSH and CDR2 LQKENI. Trimming stripped 0 bases from V and 4 bases from J, with 13 bases between. CDR3 length: 16 amino acids. PCR employed 60 Vbeta and 13 Jbeta primers. The method was immunoSEQ multiplex PCR; TCRdb's version includes in-frame clones alone and lacks a portion of them. This table holds tens of thousands of clones, about two thirds found once. Material for sequencing was PBMCs. This receptor was identified in a woman aged 45-59 years in good health and CMV-seropositive. The V gene is TRBV18, the J gene TRBJ2-1, with D maybe TRBD1 (6 bases). CDR3 in amino acids: CASSPPLTGPYNEQFF. The CDR3 coding sequence is TGTGCCAGCTCACCACCGCTGACAGGACCATACAATGAGCAGTTCTTC. Variable domain in full (rest from reference TRBV18 and TRBJ2-1): NAGVMQNPRHLVRRRGQEARLRCSPMKGHSHVYWYRQLPEEGLKFMVYLQKENIIDESGMPKERFSAEFPKEGPSILRIQQVVRGDSAAYFCASSPPLTGPYNEQFFGPGTRLTVL.